The T cell receptor beta chain described here comes from a study of T cell responses to AZD1222 COVID-19 vaccine. This clone appeared a single time. Trimming took off 7 bases at V and 6 bases at J, with 15 bases between the two ends. There are 13 residues in the CDR3. Germline lookup yields CDR1 LGHDT and CDR2 YNNKEL (reference sequence). The repertoire was sequenced with immunoSEQ multiplex PCR; TCRdb's copy has only in-frame clones and lacks some. The sample has about 78,000 clones; around 90% are singletons. The sequence came from an adult in good health. The J gene is TRBJ1-2, the V gene TRBV3-1 (or the pseudogene TRBV3-2); D not resolved. This material consisted of peripheral blood, taken on day 0 of MenACWY control vaccination. In nucleotides, the CDR3 is TGTGCCAGCAAACAGACCGGGGTTAATGGCTACACCTTC. This encodes CASKQTGVNGYTF.